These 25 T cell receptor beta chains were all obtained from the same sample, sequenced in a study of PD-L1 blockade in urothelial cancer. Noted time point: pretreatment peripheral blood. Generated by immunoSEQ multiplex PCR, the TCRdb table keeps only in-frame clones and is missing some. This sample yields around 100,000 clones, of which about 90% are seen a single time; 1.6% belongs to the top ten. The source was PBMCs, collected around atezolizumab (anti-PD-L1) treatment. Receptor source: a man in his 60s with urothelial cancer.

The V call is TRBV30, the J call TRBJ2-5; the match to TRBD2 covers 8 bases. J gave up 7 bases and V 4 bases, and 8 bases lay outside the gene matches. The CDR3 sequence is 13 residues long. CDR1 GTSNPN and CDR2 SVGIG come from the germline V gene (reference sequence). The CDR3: CAWIPTGGGTQYF. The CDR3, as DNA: TGTGCCTGGATTCCGACCGGGGGGGGGACCCAGTACTTC.

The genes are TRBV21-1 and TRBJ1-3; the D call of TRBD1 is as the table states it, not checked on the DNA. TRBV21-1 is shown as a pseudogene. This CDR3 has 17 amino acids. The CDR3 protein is CASSKGEGGLWRNTIYF. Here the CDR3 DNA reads TGTGCCAGCAGCAAAGGAGAAGGGGGTCTCTGGAGAAACACCATATATTTT.

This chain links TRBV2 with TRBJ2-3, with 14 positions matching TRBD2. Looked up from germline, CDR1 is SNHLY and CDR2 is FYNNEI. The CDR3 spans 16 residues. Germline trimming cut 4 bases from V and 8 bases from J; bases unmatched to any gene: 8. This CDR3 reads CASSGRLAGGHGTQYF. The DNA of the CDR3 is TGTGCCAGCAGTGGAAGACTAGCGGGGGGGCATGGTACGCAGTATTTT. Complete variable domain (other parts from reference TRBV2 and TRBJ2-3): EPEVTQTPSHQVTQMGQEVILRCVPISNHLYFYWYRQILGQKVEFLVSFYNNEISEKSEIFDDQFSVERPDGSNFTLKIRSTKLEDSAMYFCASSGRLAGGHGTQYFGPGTRLTVL.

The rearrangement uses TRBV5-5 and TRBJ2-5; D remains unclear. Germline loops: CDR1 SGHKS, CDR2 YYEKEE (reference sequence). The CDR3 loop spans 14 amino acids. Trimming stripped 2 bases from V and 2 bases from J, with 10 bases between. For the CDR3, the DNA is TGTGCCAGCAGCTTCGAGACATATCAAGAGACCCAGTACTTC. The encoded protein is CASSFETYQETQYF.

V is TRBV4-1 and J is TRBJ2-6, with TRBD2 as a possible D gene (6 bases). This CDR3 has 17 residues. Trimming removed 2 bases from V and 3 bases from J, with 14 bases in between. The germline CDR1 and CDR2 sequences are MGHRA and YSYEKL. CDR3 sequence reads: CASSQRGGTLGANVLTF. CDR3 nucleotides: TGCGCCAGCAGCCAAAGGGGTGGGACTCTTGGGGCCAACGTCCTGACTTTC.

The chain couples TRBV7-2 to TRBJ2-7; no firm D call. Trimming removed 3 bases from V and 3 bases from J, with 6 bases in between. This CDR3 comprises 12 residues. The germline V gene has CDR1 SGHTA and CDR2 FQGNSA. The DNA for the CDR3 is TGTGCCAGCAGCTTGGTCGGCTACGAGCAGTACTTC. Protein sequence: CASSLVGYEQYF.

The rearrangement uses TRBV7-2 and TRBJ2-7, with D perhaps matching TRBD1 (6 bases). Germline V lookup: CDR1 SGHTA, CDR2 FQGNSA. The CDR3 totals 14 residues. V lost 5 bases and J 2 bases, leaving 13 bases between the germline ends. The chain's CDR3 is CASSVNRETYEQYF. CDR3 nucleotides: TGTGCCAGCAGCGTAAACAGGGAGACCTACGAGCAGTACTTC. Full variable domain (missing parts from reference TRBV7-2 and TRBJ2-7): GAGVSQSPSNKVTEKGKDVELRCDPISGHTALYWYRQSLGQGLEFLIYFQGNSAPDKSGLPSDRFSAERTGGSVSTLTIQRTQQEDSAVYLCASSVNRETYEQYFGPGTRLTVT.

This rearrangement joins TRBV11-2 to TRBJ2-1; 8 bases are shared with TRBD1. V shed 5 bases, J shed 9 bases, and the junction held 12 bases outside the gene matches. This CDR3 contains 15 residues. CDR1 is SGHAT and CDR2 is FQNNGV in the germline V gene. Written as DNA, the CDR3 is TGTGCCAGCAGCGAGCCCTGGGTAACAGGGGGTGAGCAGTTCTTC. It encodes CASSEPWVTGGEQFF.

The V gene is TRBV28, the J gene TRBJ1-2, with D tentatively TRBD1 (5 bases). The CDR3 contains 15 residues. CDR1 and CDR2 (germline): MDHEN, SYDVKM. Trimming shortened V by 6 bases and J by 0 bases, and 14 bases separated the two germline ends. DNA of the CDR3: TGTGCCAGCAGACCTCAGGGATCGACTAACTATGGCTACACCTTC. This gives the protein CASRPQGSTNYGYTF.

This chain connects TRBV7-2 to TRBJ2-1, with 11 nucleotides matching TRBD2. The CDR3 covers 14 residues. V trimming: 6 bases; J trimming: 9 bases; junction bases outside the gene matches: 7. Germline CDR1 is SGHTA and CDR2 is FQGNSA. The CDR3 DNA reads TGTGCCAGCAGAGGGGCTAGCGGGAGGATTGAGCAGTTCTTC. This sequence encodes CASRGASGRIEQFF.

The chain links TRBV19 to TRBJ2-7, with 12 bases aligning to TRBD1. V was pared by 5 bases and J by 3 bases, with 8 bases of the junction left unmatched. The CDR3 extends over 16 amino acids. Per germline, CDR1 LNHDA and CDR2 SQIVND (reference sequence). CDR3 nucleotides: TGTGCCAGTAGTCGGCGGGACAGGGGGCTTGGCTACGAGCAGTACTTC. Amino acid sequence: CASSRRDRGLGYEQYF.

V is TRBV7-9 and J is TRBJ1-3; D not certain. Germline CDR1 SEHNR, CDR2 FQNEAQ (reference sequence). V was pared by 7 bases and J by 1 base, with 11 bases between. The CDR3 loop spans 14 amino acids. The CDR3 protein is CASMFEDSGNTIYF. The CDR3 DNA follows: TGTGCCAGCATGTTTGAGGATTCTGGAAACACCATATATTTT.

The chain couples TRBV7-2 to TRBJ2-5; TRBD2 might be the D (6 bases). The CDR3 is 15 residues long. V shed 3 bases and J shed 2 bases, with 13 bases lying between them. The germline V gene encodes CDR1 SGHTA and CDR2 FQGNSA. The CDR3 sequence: CASSLGLSRQETQYF. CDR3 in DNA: TGTGCCAGCAGCTTGGGACTTTCTAGGCAAGAGACCCAGTACTTC.

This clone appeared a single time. The CDR3 protein is CASNPGGGESYQETQYF. Written as DNA, the CDR3 is TGTGCCAGCAACCCAGGGGGCGGAGAATCTTACCAAGAGACCCAGTACTTC. The chain uses TRBV2 and TRBJ2-5; TRBD1 matches at 8 bases. J lost 0 bases, V lost 7 bases, and 13 bases had no gene match. Germline-derived CDR1 and CDR2 are SNHLY and FYNNEI. The CDR3 is 17 amino acids.

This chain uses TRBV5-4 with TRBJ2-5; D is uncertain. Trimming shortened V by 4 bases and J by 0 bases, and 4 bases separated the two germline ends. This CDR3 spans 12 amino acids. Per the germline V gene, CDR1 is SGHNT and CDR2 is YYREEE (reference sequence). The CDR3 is CASSPYQETQYF. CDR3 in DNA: TGTGCCAGCAGCCCATACCAAGAGACCCAGTACTTC. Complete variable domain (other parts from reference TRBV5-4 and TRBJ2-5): ETGVTQSPTHLIKTRGQQVTLRCSSQSGHNTVSWYQQALGQGPQFIFQYYREEENGRGNFPPRFSGLQFPNYSSELNVNALELDDSALYLCASSPYQETQYFGPGTRLLVL.

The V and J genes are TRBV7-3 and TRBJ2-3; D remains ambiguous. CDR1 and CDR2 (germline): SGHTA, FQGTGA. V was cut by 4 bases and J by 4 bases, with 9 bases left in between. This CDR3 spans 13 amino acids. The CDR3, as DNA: TGTGCCAGCAGCTCGACAATGGCAGATACGCAGTATTTT. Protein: CASSSTMADTQYF.

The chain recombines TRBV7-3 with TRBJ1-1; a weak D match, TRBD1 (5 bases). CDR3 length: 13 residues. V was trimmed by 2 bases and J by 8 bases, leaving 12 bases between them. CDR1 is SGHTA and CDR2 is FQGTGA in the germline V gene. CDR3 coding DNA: TGTGCCAGCAGCTTACGTCAGGGTGGCGAAGCTTTCTTT. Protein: CASSLRQGGEAFF. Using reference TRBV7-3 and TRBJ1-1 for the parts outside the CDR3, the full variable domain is GAGVSQTPSNKVTEKGKYVELRCDPISGHTALYWYRQSLGQGPEFLIYFQGTGAADDSGLPNDRFFAVRPEGSVSTLKIQRTERGDSAVYLCASSLRQGGEAFFGQGTRLTVV.

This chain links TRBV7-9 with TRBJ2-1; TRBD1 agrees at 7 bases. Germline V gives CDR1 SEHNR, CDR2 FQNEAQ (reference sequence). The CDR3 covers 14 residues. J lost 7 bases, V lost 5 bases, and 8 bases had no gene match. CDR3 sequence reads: CASSGRQGGNEQFF. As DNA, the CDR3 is TGTGCCAGCAGCGGTCGACAGGGCGGGAATGAGCAGTTCTTC.

CDR3 region: CASIPAGTPSYNEQFF. The CDR3 nucleotides are TGTGCCAGCATCCCTGCCGGGACTCCCTCCTACAATGAGCAGTTCTTC. The chain employs TRBV7-2 and TRBJ2-1; perhaps TRBD2 as D (6 bases). The CDR3 covers 16 residues. V was pared by 7 bases and J by 0 bases, with 16 bases between. CDR1 SGHTA and CDR2 FQGNSA come from the germline V gene.

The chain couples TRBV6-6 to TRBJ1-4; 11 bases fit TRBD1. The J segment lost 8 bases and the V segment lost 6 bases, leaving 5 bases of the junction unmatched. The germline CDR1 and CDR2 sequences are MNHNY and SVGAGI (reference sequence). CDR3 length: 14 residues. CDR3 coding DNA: TGTGCCAGCAGCACCGGGACAGGGGGGGAAAAACTGTTTTTT. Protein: CASSTGTGGEKLFF.

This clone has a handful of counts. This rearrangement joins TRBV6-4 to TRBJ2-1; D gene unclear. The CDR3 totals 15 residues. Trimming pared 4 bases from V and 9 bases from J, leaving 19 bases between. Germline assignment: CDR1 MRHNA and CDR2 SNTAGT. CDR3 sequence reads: CASSVGASASSEQFF. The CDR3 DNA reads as TGTGCCAGCAGTGTCGGCGCTAGTGCCTCGAGTGAGCAGTTCTTC.

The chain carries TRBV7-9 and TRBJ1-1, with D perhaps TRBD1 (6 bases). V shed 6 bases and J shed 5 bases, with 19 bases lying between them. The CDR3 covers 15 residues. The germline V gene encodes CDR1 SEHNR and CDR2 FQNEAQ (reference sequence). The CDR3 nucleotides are TGTGCCAGCAGTTATATTAACAGGGTTGGTACTGAAGCTTTCTTT. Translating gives CASSYINRVGTEAFF.

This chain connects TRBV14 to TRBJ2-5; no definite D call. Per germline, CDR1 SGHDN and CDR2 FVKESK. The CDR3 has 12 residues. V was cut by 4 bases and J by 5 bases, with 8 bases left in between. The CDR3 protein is CASSLLGETQYF. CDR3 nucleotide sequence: TGTGCCAGCAGCCTTTTGGGCGAGACCCAGTACTTC.

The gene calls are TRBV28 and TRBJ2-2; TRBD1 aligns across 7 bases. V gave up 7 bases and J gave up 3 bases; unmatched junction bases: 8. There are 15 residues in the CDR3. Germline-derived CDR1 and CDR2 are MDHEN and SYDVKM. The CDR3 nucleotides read TGTGCCAGCACCCAGGGGGTTGCCGACACCGGGGAGCTGTTTTTT. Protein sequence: CASTQGVADTGELFF.

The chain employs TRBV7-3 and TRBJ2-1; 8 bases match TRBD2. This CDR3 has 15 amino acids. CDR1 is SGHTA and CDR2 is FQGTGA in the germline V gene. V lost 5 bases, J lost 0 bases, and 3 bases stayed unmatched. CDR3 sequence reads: CASSAGTSSYNEQFF. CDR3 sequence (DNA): TGTGCCAGCAGCGCCGGGACTAGCTCCTACAATGAGCAGTTCTTC.